The following is a T cell receptor beta chain sequence with its context. The CDR3 is made up of 15 amino acids. Germline V gene data show CDR1 as LNHDA and CDR2 as SQIVND (reference sequence). Deletions cut 6 bases from V and 3 bases from J, with 12 bases between. These data are taken from a study of blood T cell repertoires in COVID-19. Study summary: Researchers got acute and convalescent COVID-19 samples from the United States, Italy and Spain. In each case, the material was cDNA or gDNA derived from T cells, B-cell-depleted T cells, or PBMCs.

Original handling: Estimation of nucleated cell counts relied on the amplification of reference gene primers. Using immunoSEQ multiplex PCR, the repertoire was profiled, and TCRdb retains in-frame clones only, with some absent. The D gene and trimming were derived from the DNA, and the V and J assignments and clone size from that table. Found here are about 140,000 clones, around 89% of them singletons; the top ten hold 25% to 30%. The source material was peripheral blood. J is TRBJ1-6 and V is TRBV19; D gene ambiguous. The sequence was obtained from a human donor in a cohort sampled during active COVID-19. The CDR3 DNA reads as TGTGCCAGTAGCCTCCATCCTATCTATAATTCACCCCTCCACTTT. As protein: CASSLHPIYNSPLHF.